Shown below are 12 T cell receptor beta chains from a single sample sequenced in a study of tumor-infiltrating lymphocytes in primary liver carcinoma. Using a constant-region primer together with ProtoScript II reverse transcriptase, TCR beta cDNA was made from roughly 520 ng of total RNA. Libraries for TCR beta were built through three nested multiplex PCR rounds, which together made up a slightly modified ARM-PCR procedure. TRBV1-TRBV30 forward primers paired with a C-beta reverse primer drove the first two PCR rounds, ten to eleven cycles each. TCRdb reanalysed the multiplex PCR reads using MiXCR and keeps one entry per CDR3 protein. The profile shows more than 45,000 distinct CDR3 sequences, around 77% of them singletons. Taking about 19-31 mg of unsorted bulk tissue, the authors co-extracted RNA and DNA. Source material: liver tumor tissue from sampling region 5. The subset: tumor region T5, tumor centre. The receptors here all came from a man in his forties or fifties with primary liver carcinoma and hepatitis B virus infection.

A remark on this clonotype: One end of the junction fails to match germline, which may point to a read error. The rearrangement joins TRBV11-2 to TRBJ2-1; 9 positions agree with TRBD2. This CDR3 comprises 14 residues. The germline V gene has CDR1 SGHAT and CDR2 FQNNGV. CDR3 DNA: TGTGCCAGCAATACTAGCGGGTTTTACAATGGGCAGTTCTTC. As protein: CASNTSGFYNGQFF.

To note about this clonotype: The junction and the germline gene differ at one end; a read error may be behind it. The rearrangement joins TRBV4-1 to TRBJ1-2; 7 bases fit TRBD1. The CDR3 is 15 residues long. CDR1 and CDR2 (germline): MGHRA, YSYEKL. The CDR3 coding sequence is TGCGCCAGCACCCAAATGGCCAGGGGGGACTATGGCTACACCTTC. Its translation: CASTQMARGDYGYTF.

Note on this clonotype: At one boundary the junction diverges from the germline segment, which might be a read error. This sequence joins TRBV5-1 and TRBJ2-7, with D hard to call. This CDR3 spans 13 amino acids. The germline gives CDR1 SGHRS, CDR2 YFSETQ. CDR3 in amino acids: CASSWRNYDEQYF. The CDR3 nucleotides read TGCGCAAGCAGCTGGCGGAACTACGACGAGCAGTACTTC.

A remark on this clonotype: This likely comes from a read error, as the CDR3 has no conserved phenylalanine or tryptophan at its end. The chain recombines TRBV29-1 with TRBJ2-5; 8 nucleotides line up with TRBD1. The CDR3 is 13 residues long. CDR1 SQVTM and CDR2 ANQGSEA come from the germline V gene. CDR3 in amino acids: CGLRTGYRETQYI. The CDR3 DNA reads TGCGGTTTGCGGACAGGGTATAGGGAGACCCAGTACATC.

A word on this clonotype: One end of the junction does not line up with germline, which may come from a read error. V and J are TRBV6-4 and TRBJ2-3; D not resolved. CDR3 length: 16 amino acids. Germline CDR1 MRHNA, CDR2 SNTAGT. The CDR3 spells CASNDSQSWSTDTQYF. The CDR3 bases are TGTGCCAGCAATGACTCACAGAGCTGGAGCACAGATACGCAGTATTTT.

A remark on this clonotype: An end of the junction does not agree with germline; a read error may underlie this. V gene TRBV5-4 combines with J gene TRBJ2-7; the D is unclear. CDR3 length equals 15 residues. CDR1 is SGHNT and CDR2 is YYREEE in the germline V gene (reference sequence). CDR3 amino acids: CASSLFDGPSYEQYF. DNA for the CDR3: TGTGCCAGCAGCTTGTTCGATGGCCCCTCCTACGAGCAGTACTTT.

This clonotype was recorded at least ten times. The V gene is TRBV19, the J gene TRBJ1-1; D call uncertain. V lost 5 bases to trimming and J lost 1 base, with 17 bases between them. The germline CDR1 and CDR2 sequences are LNHDA and SQIVND (reference sequence). The CDR3 runs 16 residues. CDR3 coding DNA: TGTGCCAGTAGTCTGGCCGGCGGGGAGGGGAACACTGAAGCTTTCTTT. The encoded protein is CASSLAGGEGNTEAFF.

Comment on this clonotype: A junction boundary mismatches the germline segment, possibly from a read error. V is TRBV6-2 or TRBV6-3 and J is TRBJ2-2; D perhaps matches TRBD1 (5 bases). This CDR3 spans 13 amino acids. Germline loops: CDR1 MNHEY, CDR2 SVGEGT. In DNA, the CDR3 is TGTGCCGGCAGGGATAGGGACACCGGGGAGCTGTTTTTT. Translated: CAGRDRDTGELFF.

Worth noting for this clonotype: Its ends do not fully match the called genes, so a read error is possible. The chain links TRBV2 to TRBJ2-7, with D tentatively TRBD1 (5 bases). CDR1 and CDR2 from the germline V gene are SNHLY and FYNNEI. The CDR3 is made up of 12 amino acids. The CDR3 bases are TGTGCCAGTAGTGTCCAGGGCCGCGAGCACTACTTC. This gives the protein CASSVQGREHYF.

Note on this clonotype: This CDR3 is missing its conserved last phenylalanine or tryptophan, likely due to a read error. CDR3 DNA sequence: TGTGCCAGCAGCTTGGGGGGACGGAAACAAGAGACCCAGTACTTA. This translates into CASSLGGRKQETQYL. The J gene is TRBJ2-5, the V gene TRBV5-4; D might be TRBD1 or TRBD2, each matching 5 bases. The CDR3 has 15 amino acids. Between the trimmed V and J ends, which lost 0 bases and 2 bases, there was a span of 11 bases. Per germline, CDR1 SGHNT and CDR2 YYREEE (reference sequence).

A note on this clonotype: Since a much larger clone is just one base distant, this may be a read error. V gene TRBV7-3 combines with J gene TRBJ2-5; D ambiguous. Germline V lookup: CDR1 SGHTA, CDR2 FQGTGA. The CDR3 has 13 residues. The CDR3 loop reads CANSLTFGETQYF. CDR3 in DNA: TGTGCCAACAGCTTAACATTTGGAGAGACCCAGTACTTC.

Turning to this clonotype: The junction shows a germline mismatch at one end, possibly a read error. This chain's CDR3 is CASSMGGDRGISLSGVYVPTF. The CDR3 DNA reads TGTGCCAGCAGCATGGGGGGAGACAGGGGCATTTCCCTCTCTGGGGTCTACGTCCCGACTTTC. V gene TRBV11-2 combines with J gene TRBJ2-6, with TRBD1 identical over 8 bases. The CDR3 is made up of 21 amino acids. The germline V gene encodes CDR1 SGHAT and CDR2 FQNNGV.